This T cell receptor (beta chain) was identified during a study of CD8+CD57+ T cells in acquired aplastic anemia. Study-level background: Sorted cells (CD4+ and CD8+) yielded DNA amounts that averaged about 2.9 ug.

Genomic DNA acted as the template from which TCR beta VDJ combination and CDR3 sequence profiling were carried out. TCRdb fed the reads into MiXCR, producing one record per CDR3 protein. Seen here are approximately 100,000 distinct CDR3 sequences, about 67% observed once, and the top ten hold 65%. Germline CDR1 WSHSY, CDR2 SAAADI. The CDR3 has 12 residues. With 6 bases removed from V and 5 bases from J, the gap between germline ends came to 10 bases. The authors sequenced patients whose flow cytometry had shown CD8+CD57+ cell expansion. Patient blood was sampled before any therapy had been received. This chain connects TRBV10-2 to TRBJ1-1; D is undetermined. This clonotype originated in a human donor with aplastic anemia. The sequencing input was sorted CD4+, CD8+, or CD8+CD57+ T cells (not recorded which) from PBMCs. As DNA, the CDR3 is TGCGCCAGCAGCCCAGCCCAGACTGAAGCTTTCTTT. Protein: CASSPAQTEAFF.